This entry lists 23 T cell receptor beta chains sequenced from one sample in a study of blood T cells in healthy people across ages. For the second PCR, which ran for roughly 7 to 11 cycles, a sample-barcoded 5' primer and a J-beta primer mix were used. TCRdb called the 5' RACE reads again in MiXCR, with one record for every CDR3 protein. The repertoire includes about 280,000 distinct CDR3 sequences, 25% to 30% of them detected once, and approximately 28% sits in the top ten. The sample consisted of blood. These TCRs come from a woman aged 70 to 79 in good health.

This clonotype was picked up a small number of times. The rearrangement uses TRBV28 and TRBJ1-2; weak D call: TRBD1 (6 bases). Trimming took off 5 bases at V and 4 bases at J, with 14 bases between the two ends. CDR1 is MDHEN, CDR2 SYDVKM, per germline. CDR3 length: 14 amino acids. The CDR3: CASSPLRQVYGYTF. The CDR3 nucleotides are TGTGCCAGCAGTCCCCTCCGACAGGTCTATGGCTACACCTTC.

For the CDR3, the DNA is TGTGCCAGCAGGATTTCTAGGACAGGGGGCGATTCACCCCTCCACTTT. Translating gives CASRISRTGGDSPLHF. This chain connects TRBV27 to TRBJ1-6; 11 nucleotides agree with TRBD1. Trimming cost V 6 bases and J 8 bases; bases outside gene matches: 9. The CDR3 has 16 amino acids. The germline gives CDR1 MNHEY, CDR2 SMNVEV (reference sequence).

The table lists this clonotype with a few counts. The V gene is TRBV20-1, the J gene TRBJ2-3; no clear D gene. Germline CDR1 DFQATT, CDR2 SNEGSKA (reference sequence). V was pared by 1 base and J by 2 bases, with 10 bases between. The CDR3 covers 14 residues. This CDR3 reads CSARVSLNTDTQYF. Here the CDR3 DNA reads TGCAGTGCTAGAGTCTCATTGAACACAGATACGCAGTATTTT.

This clonotype was detected only a few times. The genes are TRBV7-2 and TRBJ2-4; D remains ambiguous. CDR1 SGHTA and CDR2 FQGNSA come from the germline V gene. V lost 4 bases, J lost 6 bases, and 10 bases lay in between. The CDR3 runs to 13 residues. The CDR3 here is CASSSRDGNIQYF. In DNA, the CDR3 is TGTGCCAGCAGCTCCCGTGACGGAAACATTCAGTACTTC.

CDR3 loop: CASSRDSSNQPQHF. CDR3 sequence (DNA): TGTGCCAGCAGTAGGGACAGCAGCAATCAGCCCCAGCATTTT. The J gene is TRBJ1-5, the V gene TRBV6-1; TRBD1 aligns across 7 bases. V trimming: 5 bases; J trimming: 1 base; junction bases outside the gene matches: 2. Germline values: CDR1 MNHNS, CDR2 SASEGT. The CDR3 length is 14 residues.

This sequence joins TRBV12-3 or TRBV12-4 and TRBJ2-1; 8 nucleotides align to TRBD1. CDR3 size: 17 residues. V lost 7 bases and J lost 0; bases outside the gene matches: 11. The CDR3 reads CASTPEGGQGSYNEQFF. In DNA form, the CDR3 reads TGTGCCAGCACCCCTGAAGGAGGACAGGGCTCCTACAATGAGCAGTTCTTC.

The chain links TRBV29-1 to TRBJ1-5; the D is unclear. Per germline, CDR1 SQVTM and CDR2 ANQGSEA. V lost 4 bases, J lost 6 bases, and 10 bases lay in between. This CDR3 spans 12 amino acids. The CDR3 sequence: CSVAMVGQPQHF. DNA for the CDR3: TGCAGCGTTGCCATGGTGGGTCAGCCCCAGCATTTT. The full variable domain, its missing parts supplied by reference TRBV29-1 and TRBJ1-5, is SAVISQKPSRDICQRGTSLTIQCQVDSQVTMMFWYRQQPGQSLTLIATANQGSEATYESGFVIDKFPISRPNLTFSTLTVSNMSPEDSSIYLCSVAMVGQPQHFGDGTRLSIL.

Regarding this clonotype: The junction shows a germline mismatch at one end, possibly a read error. J is TRBJ2-1 and V is TRBV7-7, with a possible D match to TRBD1 (6 bases). Germline V gene sequence: CDR1 SSHAT, CDR2 FNYEAQ (reference sequence). The CDR3 has 16 amino acids. The chain's CDR3 is CASSVHREPSYNEQFF. The CDR3 nucleotides read TGTGCTAGCAGCGTTCACAGGGAACCCTCCTACAATGAGCAGTTCTTC.

The genes are TRBV9 and TRBJ2-6; no firm D call. The CDR3 is 14 amino acids. V lost 4 bases, J lost 1 base, and 6 bases lay in between. Germline assignment: CDR1 SGDLS and CDR2 YYNGEE. The CDR3 region is CASSPNSGANVLTF. Here the CDR3 DNA reads TGTGCCAGCAGCCCGAATTCTGGGGCCAACGTCCTGACTTTC.

The gene calls are TRBV7-8 and TRBJ2-1, with D maybe TRBD1 (6 bases). Per the germline V gene, CDR1 is SGHVS and CDR2 is FQNEAQ. V dropped 3 bases and J dropped 4 bases, with 16 bases sitting between them. This CDR3 is 16 amino acids long. The CDR3 DNA is TGTGCCAGCAGCTTCCAACAGGGAATAAAGTACAATGAGCAGTTCTTC. Amino acid sequence: CASSFQQGIKYNEQFF.

This rearrangement joins TRBV5-1 to TRBJ1-4; D is undetermined. Trimming cost V 0 bases and J 2 bases, with 5 bases left between them. This CDR3 is 14 amino acids long. CDR1 is SGHRS, CDR2 YFSETQ, per germline. CDR3 in amino acids: CASSLGGTNEKLFF. In DNA form, the CDR3 reads TGCGCCAGCAGCTTGGGAGGTACTAATGAAAAACTGTTTTTT.

This clonotype was detected only a few times. The chain couples TRBV29-1 to TRBJ2-3, with 8 bases that match TRBD2. Germline trimming cut 4 bases from V and 5 bases from J; bases unmatched to any gene: 5. CDR3 length: 13 residues. Germline lookup yields CDR1 SQVTM and CDR2 ANQGSEA. CDR3 in amino acids: CSVGAGGGDTQYF. DNA for the CDR3: TGCAGCGTTGGTGCGGGAGGTGGAGATACGCAGTATTTT.

This chain joins TRBV15 and TRBJ2-1; D possibly uses TRBD1 or TRBD2 (6 bases each). The V end was cut by 0 bases, the J end by 0 bases, with 9 bases between. This CDR3 is 16 amino acids long. The germline V gene encodes CDR1 LNHNV and CDR2 YYDKDF (reference sequence). In DNA, the CDR3 is TGTGCCACCAGCAGAGATCGGGGGCCCTCCTACAATGAGCAGTTCTTC. Protein sequence: CATSRDRGPSYNEQFF. The variable domain in full, with the rest retrieved from reference TRBV15 and TRBJ2-1, is DAMVIQNPRYQVTQFGKPVTLSCSQTLNHNVMYWYQQKSSQAPKLLFHYYDKDFNNEADTPDNFQSRRPNTSFCFLDIRSPGLGDTAMYLCATSRDRGPSYNEQFFGPGTRLTVL.

This clonotype showed up just a few times. The chain employs TRBV20-1 and TRBJ2-3, with D possibly being TRBD2 (7 bases). Trimming removed 3 bases from V and 4 bases from J, with 17 bases in between. The CDR3 is 15 amino acids. CDR1 and CDR2 (germline): DFQATT, SNEGSKA (reference sequence). The CDR3 sequence: CSASLIGGRADTQYF. CDR3 DNA sequence: TGCAGTGCTAGCCTCATAGGGGGGAGGGCAGATACGCAGTATTTT.

V is TRBV9 and J is TRBJ1-2; weak D call: TRBD1 (6 bases). The CDR3 contains 16 residues. In germline, CDR1 is SGDLS, CDR2 YYNGEE. The germline V and J ends were trimmed by 6 bases and 0 bases, with 18 bases remaining between them. CDR3 in DNA: TGTGCCAGCAAAAAAGGGGCGGACAGATCTAACTATGGCTACACCTTC. Protein: CASKKGADRSNYGYTF.

With respect to this clonotype: An end of the junction does not agree with germline; a read error may underlie this. The J gene is TRBJ2-5, the V gene TRBV5-1; TRBD1 or TRBD2 may be the D gene (5 bases each). CDR1 is SGHRS, CDR2 YFSETQ, per germline. This CDR3 contains 14 residues. The DNA for the CDR3 is TGCGCCAGCAGCCCCAGCATGGGACCTACCGTACAATTCTTC. Encoded protein: CASSPSMGPTVQFF. The variable domain in full, with the rest retrieved from reference TRBV5-1 and TRBJ2-5, is KAGVTQTPRYLIKTRGQQVTLSCSPISGHRSVSWYQQTPGQGLQFLFEYFSETQRNKGNFPGRFSGRQFSNSRSEMNVSTLELGDSALYLCASSPSMGPTVQFFGPGTRLLVL.

CDR3 protein: CASSQAPGDEQFF. Written as DNA, the CDR3 is TGTGCCAGCTCGCAGGCACCTGGGGATGAGCAGTTCTTC. This chain connects TRBV18 to TRBJ2-1; D call uncertain. Germline V gives CDR1 KGHSH, CDR2 LQKENI. The V end was cut by 6 bases, the J end by 8 bases, with 14 bases between. The CDR3 covers 13 residues.

This clonotype was detected a few times. One junction end disagrees with the germline gene, perhaps due to a read error. J is TRBJ2-3 and V is TRBV9; TRBD2 aligns across 11 bases. The germline V gene has CDR1 SGDLS and CDR2 YYNGEE. This CDR3 has 16 amino acids. The CDR3 sequence is CASSLTSGKSTDTQYF. In nucleotides, the CDR3 is TGCGCCAGCAGCTTGACTAGCGGGAAAAGCACAGATACGCAGTATTTT.

A word on this clonotype: An end of the junction differs from the germline gene, which may be a read error. The gene calls are TRBV11-2 and TRBJ2-1; TRBD2 aligns across 12 bases. The CDR3 runs 20 residues. CDR1 and CDR2 (germline): SGHAT, FQNNGV. The CDR3 coding sequence is TGTGCCAGCAGCTCTCAACGTTACGGACTAGCGGGAATCACCTACAATGAGCCGTTCTTC. The encoded protein is CASSSQRYGLAGITYNEPFF.

The chain employs TRBV29-1 and TRBJ2-5; 7 bases agree with TRBD1. CDR1 is SQVTM and CDR2 is ANQGSEA in the germline V gene. The junction had 5 bases not matched to a gene; V was cut back by 4 bases and J by 3 bases. The CDR3 loop spans 13 amino acids. Written as DNA, the CDR3 is TGCAGCGTTGTTGGGACAGAGAAAGAGACCCAGTACTTC. It is translated as CSVVGTEKETQYF.

This chain connects TRBV20-1 to TRBJ2-3; no definite D call. CDR1 and CDR2 from the germline V gene are DFQATT and SNEGSKA (reference sequence). The CDR3 extends over 12 amino acids. The V and J ends lost 3 bases and 2 bases respectively, with 6 bases between them. CDR3: CSASDDTDTQYF. For the CDR3, the DNA is TGCAGTGCTAGTGACGACACAGATACGCAGTATTTT.

This clonotype appeared a few times. J is TRBJ2-3 and V is TRBV5-1; tentative D call: TRBD1 (6 bases). CDR1 is SGHRS, CDR2 YFSETQ, per germline. The CDR3 has 16 amino acids. V lost 4 bases, J lost 1 base, and 16 bases lay in between. Here the CDR3 DNA reads TGCGCCAGCAGCCTCAAAGACAGGCTTGGCACAGATACGCAGTATTTT. This encodes CASSLKDRLGTDTQYF.

The rearrangement joins TRBV9 to TRBJ1-4, with D possibly matching TRBD1 (5 bases). CDR1 and CDR2 (germline): SGDLS, YYNGEE. The CDR3 spans 15 residues. V shed 0 bases and J shed 3 bases, with 9 bases lying between them. CDR3 bases: TGTGCCAGCAGCGTAGGGACATTAGCTAATGAAAAACTGTTTTTT. The encoded protein is CASSVGTLANEKLFF. The variable domain in full, with the rest retrieved from reference TRBV9 and TRBJ1-4, is DSGVTQTPKHLITATGQRVTLRCSPRSGDLSVYWYQQSLDQGLQFLIQYYNGEERAKGNILERFSAQQFPDLHSELNLSSLELGDSALYFCASSVGTLANEKLFFGSGTQLSVL.